These T cell receptor beta chains were read from a single sample in a study of OX40 agonist ivuxolimab in advanced cancers. Libraries were prepared by immunoSEQ multiplex PCR; TCRdb keeps only in-frame clonotypes and omits some of them. The repertoire has 60,000 to 75,000 clones, more than 70% of them found once; the top ten carry approximately 5%. This specimen consisted of CD4+ or CD8+ T cells sorted from blood, obtained in a trial of the OX40 agonist ivuxolimab. These receptors originate from an adult with an advanced solid tumor such as melanoma, head and neck, liver or kidney cancer. Both conserved end residues are part of each CDR3. A D gene is named only where the DNA matches it firmly. Clone size, where shown, is once, few, many, or a class for clones that have expanded.

CDR3 DNA	CDR3 protein	clone size	V gene	D gene	J gene
TGCGCCAGCAGAAGGGGCGAGGACAGTGAAGCTTTCTTT	CASRRGEDSEAFF	-	TRBV5-1	-	TRBJ1-1
TGTGCCAGCAGTGAGGGCCGTTCGGTTGAAGCTTTCTTT	CASSEGRSVEAFF	few	TRBV6-1	-	TRBJ1-1
TGCGCCAGCAGCCATGAGGGAAGGTTCACCGGGGAGCTGTTTTTT	CASSHEGRFTGELFF	-	TRBV4-1	-	TRBJ2-2
TGCGCCAGCAGCTTGGGGACGGGACTTCAGCCCCAGCATTTT	CASSLGTGLQPQHF	few	TRBV5-1	-	TRBJ1-5
TGTGCCAGAGGGGGGCAGCGCAAGTTTTTGGTGACCCAGTACTTC	CARGGQRKFLVTQYF	-	TRBV9	-	TRBJ2-5
TGTGCCAGCAGGACTCAATCCCGGGCGGATGACTATGGCTACACCTTC	CASRTQSRADDYGYTF	-	TRBV27	-	TRBJ1-2
TGTGCCAGCAGCCACAACAACTATGGCTACACCTTC	CASSHNNYGYTF	-	TRBV14	-	TRBJ1-2
TGCAGCGTTGAAGATGGCCTAGCCAAAAACATTCAGTACTTC	CSVEDGLAKNIQYF	-	TRBV29-1	-	TRBJ2-4
TGTGCCAGCACTGGGCCAATGGAGACCCAGTACTTC	CASTGPMETQYF	once	TRBV5-8	-	TRBJ2-5
TGTGCCAGCAGCTTCGTCCCTAGGACAGGGAAGGCCTTACTATACGAGCAGTACTTC	CASSFVPRTGKALLYEQYF	-	TRBV5-5	TRBD1	TRBJ2-7
TGTGCCAGTAGTATAGGAGGGACTGGGAGTACAGATACGCAGTATTTT	CASSIGGTGSTDTQYF	-	TRBV19	-	TRBJ2-3
TGTGCCAGTAGTCCCACGGGCGAAAAGCAGCTGTTTTTT	CASSPTGEKQLFF	-	TRBV19	-	TRBJ1-4
TGTGCCAGCAGCAGACGTTTAGTTCCGAACACCGGGGAGCTGTTTTTT	CASSRRLVPNTGELFF	-	TRBV9	-	TRBJ2-2
TGCGCCAGCAGCCAAGATATTCCCCGGGGTAGTAAGGGTAGAGATACGCAGTATTTT	CASSQDIPRGSKGRDTQYF	-	TRBV4-1	-	TRBJ2-3
TGTGCCAGCAGTCTGGGCAGCGGGAGGGACATTCAGTACTTC	CASSLGSGRDIQYF	once	TRBV11-2	TRBD2	TRBJ2-4
TGTGCCAGCACCAAGACTAGCATTGAGCAGTTCTTC	CASTKTSIEQFF	few	TRBV6-6	TRBD2	TRBJ2-1
TGTGCCATCAGGGCCTTGTACAATGAGCAGTTCTTC	CAIRALYNEQFF	-	TRBV10-3	-	TRBJ2-1
TGTGCCAGCAGCGCGACAGGTGGCACCGGGGAGCTGTTTTTT	CASSATGGTGELFF	-	TRBV9	-	TRBJ2-2